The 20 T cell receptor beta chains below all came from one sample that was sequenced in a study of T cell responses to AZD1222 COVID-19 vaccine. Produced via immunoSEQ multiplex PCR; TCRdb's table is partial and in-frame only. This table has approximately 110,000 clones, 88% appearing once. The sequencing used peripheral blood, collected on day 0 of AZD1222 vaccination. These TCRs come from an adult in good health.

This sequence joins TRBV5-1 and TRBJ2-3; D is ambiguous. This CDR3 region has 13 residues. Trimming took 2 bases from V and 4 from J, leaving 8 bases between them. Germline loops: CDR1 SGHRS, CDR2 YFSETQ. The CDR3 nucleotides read TGCGCCAGCAGCTTAATCGGCCCAGATACGCAGTATTTT. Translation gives CASSLIGPDTQYF. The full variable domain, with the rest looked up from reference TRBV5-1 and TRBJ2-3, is KAGVTQTPRYLIKTRGQQVTLSCSPISGHRSVSWYQQTPGQGLQFLFEYFSETQRNKGNFPGRFSGRQFSNSRSEMNVSTLELGDSALYLCASSLIGPDTQYFGPGTRLTVL.

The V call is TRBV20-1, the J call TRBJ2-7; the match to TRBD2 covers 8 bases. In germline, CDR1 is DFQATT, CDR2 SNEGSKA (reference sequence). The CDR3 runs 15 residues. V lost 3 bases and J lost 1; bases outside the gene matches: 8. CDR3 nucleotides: TGCAGTGCTAGTGGGCCCGGGACTAGTTCCTACGAGCAGTACTTC. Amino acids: CSASGPGTSSYEQYF.

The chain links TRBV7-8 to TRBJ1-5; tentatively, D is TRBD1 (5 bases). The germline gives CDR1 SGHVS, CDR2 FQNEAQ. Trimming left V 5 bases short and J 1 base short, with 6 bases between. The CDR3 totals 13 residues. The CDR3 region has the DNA TGTGCCAGCAGCGGGGACAGCAATCAGCCCCAGCATTTT. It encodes CASSGDSNQPQHF.

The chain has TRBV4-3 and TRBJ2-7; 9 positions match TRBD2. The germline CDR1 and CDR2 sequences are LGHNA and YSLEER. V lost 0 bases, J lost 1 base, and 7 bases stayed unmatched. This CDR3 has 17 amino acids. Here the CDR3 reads CASSQDRRTSVSYEQYF. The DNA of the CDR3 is TGCGCCAGCAGCCAAGATAGGAGGACTAGCGTATCCTACGAGCAGTACTTC.

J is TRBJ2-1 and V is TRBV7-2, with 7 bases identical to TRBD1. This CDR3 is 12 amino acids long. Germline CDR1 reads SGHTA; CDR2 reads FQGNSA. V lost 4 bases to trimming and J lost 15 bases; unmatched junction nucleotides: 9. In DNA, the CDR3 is TGTGCCAGCAGCTGGGATGCAGGGGGTCGGTTCTTC. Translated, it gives CASSWDAGGRFF.

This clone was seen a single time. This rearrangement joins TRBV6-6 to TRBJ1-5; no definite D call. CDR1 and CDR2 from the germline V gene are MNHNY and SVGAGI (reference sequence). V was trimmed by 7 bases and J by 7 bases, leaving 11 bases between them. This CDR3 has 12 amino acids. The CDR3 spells CASITVGQPQHF. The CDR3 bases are TGTGCCAGCATTACGGTAGGGCAGCCCCAGCATTTT.

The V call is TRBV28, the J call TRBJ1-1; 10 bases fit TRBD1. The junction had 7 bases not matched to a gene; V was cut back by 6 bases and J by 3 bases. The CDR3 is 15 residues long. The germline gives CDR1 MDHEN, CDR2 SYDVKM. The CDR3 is CASSPHGQGDTEAFF. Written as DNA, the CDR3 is TGTGCCAGCAGCCCTCACGGACAGGGGGACACTGAAGCTTTCTTT.

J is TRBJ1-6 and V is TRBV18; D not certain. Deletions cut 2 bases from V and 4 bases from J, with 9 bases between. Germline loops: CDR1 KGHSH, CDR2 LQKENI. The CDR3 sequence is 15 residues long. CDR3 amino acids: CASSPGPEYNSPLHF. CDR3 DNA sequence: TGTGCCAGCTCACCAGGTCCCGAATATAATTCACCCCTCCACTTT.

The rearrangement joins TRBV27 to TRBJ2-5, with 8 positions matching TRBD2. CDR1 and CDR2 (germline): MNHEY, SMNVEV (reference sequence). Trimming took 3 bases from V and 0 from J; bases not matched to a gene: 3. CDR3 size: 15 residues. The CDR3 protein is CASSFGGGYQETQYF. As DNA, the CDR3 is TGTGCCAGCAGTTTCGGCGGGGGGTACCAAGAGACCCAGTACTTC.

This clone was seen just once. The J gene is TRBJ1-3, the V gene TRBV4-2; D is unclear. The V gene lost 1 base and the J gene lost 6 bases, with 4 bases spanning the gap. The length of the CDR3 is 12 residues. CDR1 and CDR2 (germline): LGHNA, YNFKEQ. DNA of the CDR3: TGTGCCAGCAGCCAAGCCGTAAACACCATATATTTT. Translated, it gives CASSQAVNTIYF.

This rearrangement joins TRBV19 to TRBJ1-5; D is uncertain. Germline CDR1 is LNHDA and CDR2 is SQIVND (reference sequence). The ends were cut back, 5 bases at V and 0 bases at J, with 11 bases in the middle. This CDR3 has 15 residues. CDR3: CASSLEFYSNQPQHF. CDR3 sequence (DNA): TGTGCCAGTAGTCTGGAGTTCTATAGCAATCAGCCCCAGCATTTT.

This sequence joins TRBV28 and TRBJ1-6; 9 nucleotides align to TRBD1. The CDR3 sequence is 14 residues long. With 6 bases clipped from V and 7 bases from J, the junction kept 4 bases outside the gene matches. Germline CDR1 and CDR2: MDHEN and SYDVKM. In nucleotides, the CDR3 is TGTGCCAGCAGCCCCGGGACAGGGAATTCACCCCTCCACTTT. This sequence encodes CASSPGTGNSPLHF. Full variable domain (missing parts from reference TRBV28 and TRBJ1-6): DVKVTQSSRYLVKRTGEKVFLECVQDMDHENMFWYRQDPGLGLRLIYFSYDVKMKEKGDIPEGYSVSREKKERFSLILESASTNQTSMYLCASSPGTGNSPLHFGNGTRLTVT.

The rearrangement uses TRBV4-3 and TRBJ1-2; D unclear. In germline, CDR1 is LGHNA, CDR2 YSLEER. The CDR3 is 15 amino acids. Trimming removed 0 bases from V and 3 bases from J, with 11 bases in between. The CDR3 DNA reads TGCGCCAGCAGCCAAGATTATGTGGGAGACTATGGCTACACCTTC. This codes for CASSQDYVGDYGYTF.

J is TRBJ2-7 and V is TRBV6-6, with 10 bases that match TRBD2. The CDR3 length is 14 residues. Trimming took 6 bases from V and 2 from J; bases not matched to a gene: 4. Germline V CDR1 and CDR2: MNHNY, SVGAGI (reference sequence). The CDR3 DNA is TGTGCCAGCAGACAAAGCGGGGGGGCCTACGAGCAGTACTTC. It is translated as CASRQSGGAYEQYF.

CDR3 sequence reads: CASGGETEAFF. CDR3 DNA: TGTGCCAGCGGGGGTGAGACTGAAGCTTTCTTT. J is TRBJ1-1 and V is TRBV9, with a possible D match to TRBD1 (5 bases). CDR3 length: 11 amino acids. V was pared by 7 bases and J by 5 bases, with 9 bases between. Germline assignment: CDR1 SGDLS and CDR2 YYNGEE.

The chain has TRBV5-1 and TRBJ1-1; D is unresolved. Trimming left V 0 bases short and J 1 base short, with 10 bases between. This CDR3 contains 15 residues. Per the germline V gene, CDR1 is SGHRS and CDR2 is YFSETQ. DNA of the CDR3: TGCGCCAGCAGCTTGGGTTCTGGCGGGAACACTGAAGCTTTCTTT. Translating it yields CASSLGSGGNTEAFF.

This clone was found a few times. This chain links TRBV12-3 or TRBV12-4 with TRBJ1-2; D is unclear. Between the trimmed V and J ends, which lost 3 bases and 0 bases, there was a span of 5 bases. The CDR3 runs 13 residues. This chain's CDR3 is CASSLYANYGYTF. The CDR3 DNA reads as TGTGCCAGCAGTTTGTACGCTAACTATGGCTACACCTTC.

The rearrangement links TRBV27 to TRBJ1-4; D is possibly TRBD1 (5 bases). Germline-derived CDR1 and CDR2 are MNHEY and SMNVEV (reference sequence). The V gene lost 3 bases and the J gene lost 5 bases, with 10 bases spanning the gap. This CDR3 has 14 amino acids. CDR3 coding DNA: TGTGCCAGCAGTTTCGGGGCAGTAAATGAAAAACTGTTTTTT. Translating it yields CASSFGAVNEKLFF.

The CDR3 loop is CASSQDDRNPGYTF. The DNA for the CDR3 is TGTGCCAGCAGCCAAGACGACAGGAATCCTGGCTACACCTTC. V usage is TRBV3-1 (or the pseudogene TRBV3-2) and J usage is TRBJ1-2; D might be TRBD1 (6 bases). The V end lost 0 bases, the J end lost 7 bases, and 12 bases lay between the germline ends. CDR1 is LGHDT and CDR2 is YNNKEL in the germline V gene (reference sequence). CDR3 length: 14 residues.

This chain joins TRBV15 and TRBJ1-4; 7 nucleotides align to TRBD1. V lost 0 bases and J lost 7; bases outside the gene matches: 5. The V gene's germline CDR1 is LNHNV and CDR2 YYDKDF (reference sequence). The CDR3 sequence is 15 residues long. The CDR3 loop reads CATSRDTGVGEKLFF. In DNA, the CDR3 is TGTGCCACCAGCAGAGATACAGGGGTTGGTGAAAAACTGTTTTTT. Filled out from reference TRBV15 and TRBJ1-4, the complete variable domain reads DAMVIQNPRYQVTQFGKPVTLSCSQTLNHNVMYWYQQKSSQAPKLLFHYYDKDFNNEADTPDNFQSRRPNTSFCFLDIRSPGLGDTAMYLCATSRDTGVGEKLFFGSGTQLSVL.